This T cell receptor (beta chain) was recovered during a study of radiation and T cells in renal cell carcinoma. This table comes from immunoSEQ multiplex PCR, and its TCRdb copy is limited to in-frame clones, with some not included. The sample records 150,000 or so clones, 88% being singletons. This clone occurred once. Time point meaning: baseline pretreatment blood. The treatment denotes: 15 Gy SBRT to primary tumor, nephrectomy 4 weeks later. The CDR3 is 13 amino acids. Trimming shortened V by 3 bases and J by 3 bases, and 9 bases separated the two germline ends. Germline values: CDR1 LNHNV, CDR2 YYDKDF (reference sequence).

The receptor was isolated from a woman aged 70-85 years with renal cell carcinoma. V usage is TRBV15 and J usage is TRBJ2-7, with D tentatively TRBD1 (5 bases). The sequencing used blood, collected from a patient whose treatment included radiotherapy and nephrectomy. Here the CDR3 reads CATSRDTLYEQYF. Here the CDR3 DNA reads TGTGCCACCAGCAGGGACACCCTCTACGAGCAGTACTTC.